This T cell receptor (beta chain) was observed in a study of T cell responses to AZD1222 COVID-19 vaccine. Study-wide points: Donors were chiefly white British, with a greater number of females, and clonal diversity was perhaps underestimated.

Produced via immunoSEQ multiplex PCR; TCRdb's table is partial and in-frame only. The sample lists roughly 140,000 clones, approximately 88% occurring once. The CDR3 is 14 residues long. V dropped 2 bases and J dropped 5 bases, with 12 bases sitting between them. Germline V lookup: CDR1 SGHTA, CDR2 FQGNSA. On this clone: Its antigen remains unknown.

The specimen comprised peripheral blood, sampled on day 0 of AZD1222 vaccination. This clonotype was obtained from an adult in good health. This chain uses TRBV7-2 with TRBJ2-5, with D possibly being TRBD1 or TRBD2 (5 bases each). DNA of the CDR3: TGTGCCAGCAGCTTAAGCCGGGGCCGTGAGACCCAGTACTTC. Its protein is CASSLSRGRETQYF.